One and the same sample provided the 14 T cell receptor beta chains below, sequenced in a study of neurological immune-mediated disorders. In TCRdb, the 5' RACE reads were re-called with MiXCR into one record per CDR3 protein. This sample has about 46,000 distinct CDR3 sequences; 1.9% occur once, and the top ten carry roughly 2.1%. Sequencing was done on a sample of PBMCs. These receptors came from a woman between 35 and 50 years old with multiple sclerosis.

This clonotype was recorded at least ten times. The chain recombines TRBV29-1 with TRBJ2-1, with 7 bases that match TRBD2. Germline assignment: CDR1 SQVTM and CDR2 ANQGSEA. CDR3 size: 11 residues. J gave up 9 bases and V 5 bases, and 4 bases lay outside the gene matches. Here the CDR3 reads CSVRGVGEQFF. CDR3 nucleotides: TGCAGCGTTCGGGGGGTTGGTGAGCAGTTCTTC.

Many counts were recorded for this clonotype. The chain joins TRBV6-6 to TRBJ2-1; 12 nucleotides agree with TRBD2. V lost 0 bases and J lost 0; bases outside the gene matches: 3. The CDR3 has 18 residues. In germline, CDR1 is MNHNY, CDR2 SVGAGI (reference sequence). CDR3 nucleotides: TGTGCCAGCAGTTACTCAGGACTAGCGGGGCACTCCTACAATGAGCAGTTCTTC. This gives the protein CASSYSGLAGHSYNEQFF.

There are many counts of this clonotype. The rearrangement joins TRBV9 to TRBJ1-2; D may be TRBD1 (6 bases). V lost 6 bases and J 8 bases, leaving 14 bases between the germline ends. The CDR3 loop spans 12 amino acids. The V gene's germline CDR1 is SGDLS and CDR2 YYNGEE. Here the CDR3 DNA reads TGTGCCAGCACAGGGGTCGGTGGAGGCTACACCTTC. It is translated as CASTGVGGGYTF.

This clonotype was seen many times. The V call is TRBV5-1, the J call TRBJ2-7, with 9 bases lining up with TRBD1. Losses at the gene ends were 4 bases for V and 7 bases for J; bases not matched to a gene: 6. From germline, CDR1 is SGHRS and CDR2 YFSETQ. The CDR3 has 13 amino acids. The CDR3 DNA reads TGCGCCAGCAGCGACACAGGGGGCCGGGAGCAGTACTTC. Its protein is CASSDTGGREQYF.

This clonotype was found many times. The V gene is TRBV20-1, the J gene TRBJ1-2; 7 bases are shared with TRBD1. Germline V gene data show CDR1 as DFQATT and CDR2 as SNEGSKA (reference sequence). This CDR3 comprises 11 residues. V gave up 3 bases and J gave up 6 bases; unmatched junction bases: 1. The CDR3 is CSARTGHGYTF. The DNA for the CDR3 is TGCAGTGCTAGGACAGGGCATGGCTACACCTTC.

V is TRBV11-3 and J is TRBJ2-3; D gene uncertain. This CDR3 spans 13 amino acids. Trimming left V 2 bases short and J 2 bases short, with 5 bases between. The germline V gene encodes CDR1 SGHNT and CDR2 YENEEA. CDR3 nucleotide sequence: TGTGCCAGCAGCTTATTGGTCACAGATACGCAGTATTTT. Translating gives CASSLLVTDTQYF.

Many counts were recorded for this clonotype. The chain joins TRBV6-5 to TRBJ2-1, with a weak D call TRBD2 (6 bases). The CDR3 contains 13 residues. Germline V gene sequence: CDR1 MNHEY, CDR2 SVGAGI. Between the trimmed V and J ends, which lost 6 bases and 3 bases, there was a span of 9 bases. CDR3 sequence (DNA): TGTGCCAGCAGCCGGGGGATCTACAATGAGCAGTTCTTC. Protein sequence: CASSRGIYNEQFF.

This clonotype was detected many times. J is TRBJ2-2 and V is TRBV5-1, with 8 bases that match TRBD2. Per the germline V gene, CDR1 is SGHRS and CDR2 is YFSETQ. This CDR3 has 17 amino acids. J was trimmed by 2 bases and V by 1 base; bases with no gene match: 7. The CDR3 sequence is CASSLNPAGDNTGELFF. The CDR3, as DNA: TGCGCCAGCAGCTTGAATCCAGCGGGGGATAACACCGGGGAGCTGTTTTTT.

This clonotype has a count of ten or more. The chain is built from TRBV12-3 or TRBV12-4 and TRBJ2-3; D may be TRBD1 (6 bases). V was trimmed by 3 bases and J by 6 bases, leaving 16 bases between them. The CDR3 loop spans 15 amino acids. CDR3 protein: CASSFHRDTSDTQYF. The CDR3 nucleotides are TGTGCCAGCAGTTTTCACCGGGACACATCGGATACGCAGTATTTT.

At least ten counts were recorded for this clonotype. The V and J genes are TRBV5-1 and TRBJ2-1; D might be TRBD1 or TRBD2, each matching 5 bases. The germline V and J ends were trimmed by 7 bases and 2 bases, with 16 bases remaining between them. The germline gives CDR1 SGHRS, CDR2 YFSETQ. This CDR3 has 15 amino acids. CDR3 coding DNA: TGCGCCAGCCGGGACGACGGAAAAACCTACAATGAGCAGTTCTTC. Its translation: CASRDDGKTYNEQFF.

The sample holds many counts of this clonotype. V is TRBV20-1 and J is TRBJ1-2; the D gene is possibly TRBD1 (5 bases). Germline V CDR1 and CDR2: DFQATT, SNEGSKA (reference sequence). The V gene lost 2 bases and the J gene lost 8 bases, with 12 bases spanning the gap. The CDR3 totals 12 residues. The CDR3 coding sequence is TGCAGTGCTAGACCAAAAGACAGAGGCTACACCTTC. Amino acid sequence: CSARPKDRGYTF.

In this sample, this clonotype turned up many times. This chain connects TRBV10-3 to TRBJ2-7, with 9 nucleotides matching TRBD1. This CDR3 is 15 amino acids long. The V gene end was trimmed by 3 bases and the J gene end by 2 bases; junction bases not matched to a gene: 5. Germline V gives CDR1 ENHRY, CDR2 SYGVKD. The DNA for the CDR3 is TGTGCCATCAGTGATCCTAGGGACAGGGCCTACGAGCAGTACTTC. Encoded protein: CAISDPRDRAYEQYF.

This clonotype was recorded many times. This chain joins TRBV4-2 and TRBJ1-5; 7 nucleotides match TRBD1. V lost 0 bases and J lost 6; bases outside the gene matches: 11. Germline assignment: CDR1 LGHNA and CDR2 YNFKEQ. The CDR3 totals 17 residues. CDR3 protein: CASSQERGRGLGQPQHF. The CDR3, as DNA: TGTGCCAGCAGCCAAGAAAGGGGCAGGGGGTTAGGTCAGCCCCAGCATTTT.

This clonotype was recorded at least ten times. This chain links TRBV5-1 with TRBJ1-3; 7 bases are a match to TRBD1. This CDR3 is 17 amino acids long. Losses at the gene ends were 0 bases for V and 0 bases for J; bases not matched to a gene: 6. Germline V gives CDR1 SGHRS, CDR2 YFSETQ. DNA for the CDR3: TGCGCCAGCAGCTTGGTTTCAGGGGGACTCTCTGGAAACACCATATATTTT. Its protein product is CASSLVSGGLSGNTIYF. The full variable domain, with the rest looked up from reference TRBV5-1 and TRBJ1-3, is KAGVTQTPRYLIKTRGQQVTLSCSPISGHRSVSWYQQTPGQGLQFLFEYFSETQRNKGNFPGRFSGRQFSNSRSEMNVSTLELGDSALYLCASSLVSGGLSGNTIYFGEGSWLTVV.